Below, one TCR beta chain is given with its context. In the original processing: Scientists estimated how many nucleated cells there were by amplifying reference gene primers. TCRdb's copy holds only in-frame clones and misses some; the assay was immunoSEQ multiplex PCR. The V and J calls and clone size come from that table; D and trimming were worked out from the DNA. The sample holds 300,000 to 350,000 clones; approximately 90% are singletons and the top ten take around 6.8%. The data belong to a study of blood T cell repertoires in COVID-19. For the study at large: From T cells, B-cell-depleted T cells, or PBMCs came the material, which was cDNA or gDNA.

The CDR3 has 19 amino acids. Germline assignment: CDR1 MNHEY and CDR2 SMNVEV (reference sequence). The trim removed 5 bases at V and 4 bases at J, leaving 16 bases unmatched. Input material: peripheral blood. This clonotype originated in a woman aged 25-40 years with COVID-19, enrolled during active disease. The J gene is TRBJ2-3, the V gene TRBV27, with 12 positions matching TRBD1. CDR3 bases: TGTGCCAGCAGTCCCAAGGGACAGGGGGCTCCGTGGGGGCCAGATACGCAGTATTTT. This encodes CASSPKGQGAPWGPDTQYF.